The clone carrying this T cell receptor (beta chain) is medium-sized (0.01 to 0.1%). The sample comes from a study of graft-versus-host responses after intestinal transplantation. Study-level background: Grafts were multivisceral, liver-intestinal, or isolated intestinal. Broader study findings: The recipient marrow held GvH clones, and some of them showed up first in ileum or blood.

Irradiated stimulators labeled with violet dye, some 200,000 in number, were plated with some 200,000 CFSE-labeled responders. The authors sorted proliferating CFSE-low CD3+CD4+ and CD3+CD8+ responders after the reaction. Clones were sequenced by immunoSEQ multiplex PCR, and TCRdb holds only the in-frame ones, with some missing. This table holds some 14,000 clones, 25% to 40% found once. With 0 bases removed from V and 5 bases from J, the gap between germline ends came to 4 bases. Looked up from germline, CDR1 is ENHRY and CDR2 is SYGVKD. The CDR3 length is 12 residues. The chain joins TRBV10-3 to TRBJ2-5; D is unclear. The source of this sequence is a human patient who received an intestinal transplant. The sample consisted of alloreactive CD4+ T cells from a mixed lymphocyte reaction culture, taken before intestinal transplant. The subset: CFSE-low proliferating T cells sorted from approximately 6-day pre-transplant mixed lymphocyte reaction (GvH or HvG direction). CDR3: CAISESWETQYF. The CDR3 DNA sequence: TGTGCCATCAGTGAGTCGTGGGAGACCCAGTACTTC.